The clone carrying this TCR beta chain was seen a few times. The target antigen is unknown. Germline V CDR1 and CDR2: SGHRS, YFSETQ. This CDR3 has 14 amino acids. V was shortened by 4 bases and J by 0 bases, with 10 bases between the two germline ends. This record belongs to a study of CD8+ T cells in alopecia areata. Findings of the study overall: During tofacitinib treatment, many expanded lesional clones remained in scalp and blood. Scalp repertoires also include resident alphabeta T cells from normal skin. Higher clonality than in normal scalp was seen in lesional scalp, especially alopecia totalis/universalis.

Sample treatment: oral pan-JAK inhibitor, 5-10 mg twice daily. Peripheral blood samples and lesional scalp punch biopsies were obtained from alopecia areata patients. RNA extraction was followed by reverse transcription into cDNA, which acted as the sequencing template. Sequenced by immunoSEQ multiplex PCR; TCRdb stores in-frame clones only, minus some. The sample records over 70,000 clones, 60% to 70% being singletons. This receptor was taken from a human donor with alopecia areata. V usage is TRBV5-1 and J usage is TRBJ1-1; D gene ambiguous. The specimen comprised CD8+ T cells sorted from blood, sampled at week 24, from a patient treated with tofacitinib. This chain's CDR3 is CASSEGNLNTEAFF. The CDR3 DNA is TGCGCCAGCAGCGAGGGCAATTTGAACACTGAAGCTTTCTTT.